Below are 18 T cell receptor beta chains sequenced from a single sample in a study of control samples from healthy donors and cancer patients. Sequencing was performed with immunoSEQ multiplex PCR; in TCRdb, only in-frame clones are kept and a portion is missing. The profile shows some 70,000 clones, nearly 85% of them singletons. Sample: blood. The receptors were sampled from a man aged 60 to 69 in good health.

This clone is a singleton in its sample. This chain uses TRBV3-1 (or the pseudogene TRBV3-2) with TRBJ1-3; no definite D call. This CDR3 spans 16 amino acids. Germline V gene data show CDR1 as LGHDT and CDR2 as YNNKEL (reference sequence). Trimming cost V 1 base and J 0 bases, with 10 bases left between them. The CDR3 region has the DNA TGTGCCAGCAGCCAAGTTTTTCTTAACTCTGGAAACACCATATATTTT. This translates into CASSQVFLNSGNTIYF.

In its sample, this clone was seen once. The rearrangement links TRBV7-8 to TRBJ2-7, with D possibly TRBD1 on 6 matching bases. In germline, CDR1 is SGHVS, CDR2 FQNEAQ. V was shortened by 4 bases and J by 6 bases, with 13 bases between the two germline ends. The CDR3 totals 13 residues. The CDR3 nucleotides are TGTGCCAGCAGCTCTCAGATACAGGGCGAGCAGTACTTC. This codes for CASSSQIQGEQYF.

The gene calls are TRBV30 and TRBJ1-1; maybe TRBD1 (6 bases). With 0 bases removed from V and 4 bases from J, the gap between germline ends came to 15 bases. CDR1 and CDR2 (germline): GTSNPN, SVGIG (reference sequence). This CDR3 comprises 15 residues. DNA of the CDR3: TGTGCCTGGAGTGTACAGGGTAAGGGGGTCACTGAAGCTTTCTTT. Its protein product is CAWSVQGKGVTEAFF.

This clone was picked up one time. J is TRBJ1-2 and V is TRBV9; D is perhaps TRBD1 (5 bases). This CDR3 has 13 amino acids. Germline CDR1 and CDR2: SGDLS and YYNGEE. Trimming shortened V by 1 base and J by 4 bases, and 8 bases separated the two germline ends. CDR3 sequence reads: CASSVSQGYGYTF. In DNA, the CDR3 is TGTGCCAGCAGCGTAAGTCAGGGCTATGGCTACACCTTC.

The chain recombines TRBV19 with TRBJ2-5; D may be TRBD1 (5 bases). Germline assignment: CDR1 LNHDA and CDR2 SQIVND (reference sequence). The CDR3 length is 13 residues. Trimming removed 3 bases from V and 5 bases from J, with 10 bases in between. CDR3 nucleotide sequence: TGTGCCAGTAGTATCTCAGGGTTGGAGACCCAGTACTTC. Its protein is CASSISGLETQYF.

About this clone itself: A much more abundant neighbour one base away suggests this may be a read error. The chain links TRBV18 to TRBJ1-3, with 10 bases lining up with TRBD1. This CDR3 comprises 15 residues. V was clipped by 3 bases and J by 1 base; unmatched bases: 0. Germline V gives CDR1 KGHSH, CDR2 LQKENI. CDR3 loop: CASSPGQGSGNTIYF. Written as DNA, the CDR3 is TGTGCCAGCTCACCGGGACAGGGGTCTGGAAACACCATATATTTT.

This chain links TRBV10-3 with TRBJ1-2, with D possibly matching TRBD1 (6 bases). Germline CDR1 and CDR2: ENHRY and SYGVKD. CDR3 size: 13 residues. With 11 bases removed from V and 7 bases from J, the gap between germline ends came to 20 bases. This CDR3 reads CAASTKTGSGYTF. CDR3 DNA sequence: TGTGCCGCGTCAACCAAAACAGGGTCTGGCTACACCTTC.

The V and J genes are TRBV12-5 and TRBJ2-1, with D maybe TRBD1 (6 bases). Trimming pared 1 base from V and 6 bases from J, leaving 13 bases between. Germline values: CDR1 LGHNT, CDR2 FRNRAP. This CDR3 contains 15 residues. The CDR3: CASGLEGHRGNEQFF. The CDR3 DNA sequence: TGTGCTAGTGGTTTGGAGGGACATCGGGGCAATGAGCAGTTCTTC.

The CDR3 protein is CASSSQVANSPLHF. In DNA form, the CDR3 reads TGTGCCAGCAGCTCACAGGTGGCTAATTCACCCCTCCACTTT. V gene TRBV11-2 combines with J gene TRBJ1-6; D might be TRBD1 (5 bases). The CDR3 sequence is 14 residues long. Looked up from germline, CDR1 is SGHAT and CDR2 is FQNNGV. Trimming shortened V by 4 bases and J by 6 bases, and 10 bases separated the two germline ends.

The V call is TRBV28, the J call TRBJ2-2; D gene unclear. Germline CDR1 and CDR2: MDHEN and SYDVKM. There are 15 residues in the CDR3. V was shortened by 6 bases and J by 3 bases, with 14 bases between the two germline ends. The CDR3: CASSPTRAYTGELFF. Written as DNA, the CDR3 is TGTGCCAGCAGCCCCACCCGGGCGTACACCGGGGAGCTGTTTTTT.

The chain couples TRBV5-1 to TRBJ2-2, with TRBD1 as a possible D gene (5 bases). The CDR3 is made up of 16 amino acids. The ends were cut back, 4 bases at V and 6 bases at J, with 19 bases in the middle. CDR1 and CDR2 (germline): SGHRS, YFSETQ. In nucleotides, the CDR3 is TGCGCCAGCAGCCTGTTGGGGTCCGTAGGGGCCGGGGAGCTGTTTTTT. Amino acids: CASSLLGSVGAGELFF.

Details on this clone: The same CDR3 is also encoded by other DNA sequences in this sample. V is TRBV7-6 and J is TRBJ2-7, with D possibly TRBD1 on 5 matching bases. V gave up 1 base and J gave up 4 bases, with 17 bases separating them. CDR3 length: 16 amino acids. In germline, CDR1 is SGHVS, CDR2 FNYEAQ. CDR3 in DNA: TGTGCCAGCAGCTTAGAGGGGCCGGGTCACTTTTACGAGCAGTACTTC. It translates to CASSLEGPGHFYEQYF.

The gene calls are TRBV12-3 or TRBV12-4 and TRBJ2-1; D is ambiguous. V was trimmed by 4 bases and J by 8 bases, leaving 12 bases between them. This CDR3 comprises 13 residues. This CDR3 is CASSSLDPDEQFF. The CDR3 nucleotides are TGTGCCAGCAGTTCCCTCGACCCGGATGAGCAGTTCTTC.

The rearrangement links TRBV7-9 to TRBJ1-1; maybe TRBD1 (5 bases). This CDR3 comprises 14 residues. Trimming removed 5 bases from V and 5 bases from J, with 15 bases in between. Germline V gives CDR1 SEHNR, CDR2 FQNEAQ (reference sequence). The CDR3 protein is CASSHRTERTEAFF. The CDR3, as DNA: TGTGCCAGCAGCCACAGGACGGAGAGAACTGAAGCTTTCTTT.

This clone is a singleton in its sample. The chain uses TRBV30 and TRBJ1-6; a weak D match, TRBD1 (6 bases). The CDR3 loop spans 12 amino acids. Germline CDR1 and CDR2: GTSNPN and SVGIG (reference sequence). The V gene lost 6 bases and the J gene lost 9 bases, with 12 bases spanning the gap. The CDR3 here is CACTGKGSPLHF. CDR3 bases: TGTGCCTGTACAGGGAAGGGTTCACCCCTCCACTTT.

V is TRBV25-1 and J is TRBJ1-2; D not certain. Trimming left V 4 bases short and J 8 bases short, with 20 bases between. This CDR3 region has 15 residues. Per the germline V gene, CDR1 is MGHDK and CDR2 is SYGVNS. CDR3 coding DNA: TGTGCCAGCAGTGGAGGCAGCCGTAACGAGAGGGGCTACACCTTC. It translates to CASSGGSRNERGYTF.

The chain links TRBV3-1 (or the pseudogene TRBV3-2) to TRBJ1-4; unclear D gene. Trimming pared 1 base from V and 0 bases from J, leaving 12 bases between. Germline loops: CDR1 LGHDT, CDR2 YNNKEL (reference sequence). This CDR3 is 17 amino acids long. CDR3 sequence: CASSQGRSHTTNEKLFF. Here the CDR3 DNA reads TGTGCCAGCAGCCAAGGAAGGTCTCACACAACTAATGAAAAACTGTTTTTT.

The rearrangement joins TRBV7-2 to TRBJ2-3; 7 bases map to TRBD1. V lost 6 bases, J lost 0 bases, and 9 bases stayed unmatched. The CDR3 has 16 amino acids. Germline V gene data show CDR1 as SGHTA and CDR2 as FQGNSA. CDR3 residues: CASRTGRTGSTDTQYF. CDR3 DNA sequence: TGTGCCAGCAGGACAGGCAGGACAGGTAGCACAGATACGCAGTATTTT.